The rows below give T cell receptor beta chains drawn from one sample of a study of blood T cell repertoires in COVID-19. TCRdb keeps only in-frame clones here, not all; method: immunoSEQ multiplex PCR. Of over 110,000 clones listed, roughly three quarters are singletons. Sample: peripheral blood. Every receptor here comes from a woman aged 60 to 75 with acute or convalescent COVID-19. CDR3s include the opening cysteine and the closing phenylalanine or tryptophan. The D gene is left open where the match is weak. The size field is filled for only some rows; it gives once, few, many or a size class.

cdr3_nt,cdr3_aa,v_call,j_call,d_call,clone_size
TGTGCCAGCAGCTTACCAGGGTGGCAAGAGACCCAGTACTTC,CASSLPGWQETQYF,TRBV7-2,TRBJ2-5,.,.
TGTGCCAGCAGCCAAGTAAGGTATGGGAGGATCTACGAGCAGTACTTC,CASSQVRYGRIYEQYF,TRBV14,TRBJ2-7,.,.
TGCGCCAGCAGCCAAGGATGGACAGGCAGAGAAAAACTGTTTTTT,CASSQGWTGREKLFF,TRBV4-1,TRBJ1-4,TRBD1,once
TGCGCCAGCAGCGTCGGTCCCCTTGCGGGCACCATATATTTT,CASSVGPLAGTIYF,TRBV5-1,TRBJ1-3,.,once
TGCGCCAGCAGCTTGGACAGGATTCTGTATGAGCAGTACTTC,CASSLDRILYEQYF,TRBV5-1,TRBJ2-7,.,.
TGTGCCAGCAGCGTTGGGACAGGCTTTGATCCAGGAAACACCATATATTTT,CASSVGTGFDPGNTIYF,TRBV9,TRBJ1-3,TRBD1,.
TGTGCCAGCAGCCGGTCCCAGGGGAGGGCCTTTAACACCGGGGAGCTGTTTTTT,CASSRSQGRAFNTGELFF,TRBV4-2,TRBJ2-2,.,.
TGTGCCAGTACCCGAACAGGGGGTAACACTGAAGCTTTCTTT,CASTRTGGNTEAFF,TRBV19,TRBJ1-1,TRBD1,few
TGTGCCTCTAACCCGGGGTTGAACACTGAAGCTTTCTTT,CASNPGLNTEAFF,TRBV10-3,TRBJ1-1,.,.
TGTGCCAGCAGTGTACAGGGGGCGAAGACCCAGTACTTC,CASSVQGAKTQYF,TRBV27,TRBJ2-5,TRBD1,.
TGTGCCAGCAGCGTAGATAGCGGGACAGGGGGCACCGGGGAGCTGTTTTTT,CASSVDSGTGGTGELFF,TRBV9,TRBJ2-2,TRBD1,once
TGTGCCAGCTCACCCACAAGATACAATGAGCAGTTCTTC,CASSPTRYNEQFF,TRBV18,TRBJ2-1,.,.
TGCGCCAGCAGCCAAGTTGTGGGACAGGGGGCTTTAGTTACCGGGGAGCTGTTTTTT,CASSQVVGQGALVTGELFF,TRBV4-1,TRBJ2-2,TRBD1,.
TGTGCCAGCAGCGTAACAGACGGTATTACCGGGGAGCTGTTTTTT,CASSVTDGITGELFF,TRBV9,TRBJ2-2,.,few
TGTGCCAGCAGTATACAGGCTAAGCAGTTCTTC,CASSIQAKQFF,TRBV7-9,TRBJ2-1,.,.
TGTGCCAGCAGTTTAGTAGGAGAGAACACTGAAGCTTTCTTT,CASSLVGENTEAFF,TRBV28,TRBJ1-1,.,.
TGTGCTAGTGGTTTGGAGGTCGGGAGCAATCAGCCCCAGCATTTT,CASGLEVGSNQPQHF,TRBV12-5,TRBJ1-5,.,.
TGTGCCAGCTTCAAGGAGGGCACCAATGAGCAGTTCTTC,CASFKEGTNEQFF,TRBV2,TRBJ2-1,.,.
TGTGCCAGCAGCGTACTCGGGACAGGGGGCACGAGGAACACTGAAGCTTTCTTT,CASSVLGTGGTRNTEAFF,TRBV9,TRBJ1-1,TRBD1,.
TGTGCCTGGACCAACCCAGGGTGCGAGCAGTACTTC,CAWTNPGCEQYF,TRBV30,TRBJ2-7,.,.
TGCAGTGCTAGTAGGATTTTGGGCGGGAGGGCCGCCTACGAGCAGTACTTC,CSASRILGGRAAYEQYF,TRBV20-1,TRBJ2-7,TRBD2,.
TGTGCCAGTAGTATTTCTCGGACAGTTAATTCACCCCTCCACTTT,CASSISRTVNSPLHF,TRBV19,TRBJ1-6,.,.
TGTGCCAGCTCGATTTCCGTTCAGACAGATACGCAGTATTTT,CASSISVQTDTQYF,TRBV18,TRBJ2-3,.,.
TGTGCCAGCAGTTCTCGCAGTTACAGGGTGATCCAAGAGACCCAGTACTTC,CASSSRSYRVIQETQYF,TRBV2,TRBJ2-5,.,.
TGCGCCAGCAGCACTTGGGGACGGTCCAGGGGGAGCACAGATACGCAGTATTTT,CASSTWGRSRGSTDTQYF,TRBV5-1,TRBJ2-3,TRBD1,.
TGTGCCAGCAGCCTGGCGTCCGAGGGGCCCCAGCATTTT,CASSLASEGPQHF,TRBV2,TRBJ1-5,.,once
TGTGCCAGCTCACTAGACTGGGGAGGCTACAATGAGCAGTTCTTC,CASSLDWGGYNEQFF,TRBV18,TRBJ2-1,.,.
TGTGCCAGCACCTCATGGGGCGATCCGGCTAGGGAGCAGTACTTC,CASTSWGDPAREQYF,TRBV5-4,TRBJ2-7,.,.
TGCGCCAGCAGTAATGAGCGGGATAACGAGCAGTACTTC,CASSNERDNEQYF,TRBV10-1,TRBJ2-7,TRBD2,.
TGTGCCAGCAGCCAAGATGTCCAGTACAGGGGTAATGAAAAACTGTTTTTT,CASSQDVQYRGNEKLFF,TRBV4-2,TRBJ1-4,TRBD1,.
TGTGCCAGCAGGGGGCAGGGTCCCTACAATGAGCAGTTCTTC,CASRGQGPYNEQFF,TRBV2,TRBJ2-1,.,few
TGCGCCAGTACCCGACAGACCCTTGATACGCAGTATTTT,CASTRQTLDTQYF,TRBV5-1,TRBJ2-3,.,.
TGTGCCAGCAGCCAATTCCGGGCAGGGAGGGGGACTGAAGCTTTCTTT,CASSQFRAGRGTEAFF,TRBV16,TRBJ1-1,.,once
TGTGCCATCAGTGGGGTGAGGGGGCATGGCTACACCTTC,CAISGVRGHGYTF,TRBV10-3,TRBJ1-2,TRBD1,.
TGTGCCAGCAGCGGTAACGCGGGAGTTTTCTACAATGAGCAGTTCTTC,CASSGNAGVFYNEQFF,TRBV9,TRBJ2-1,TRBD2,.
TGTGCCAGCAGCCAAGGGACAGGACCAGTGGGTACGCAGTATTTT,CASSQGTGPVGTQYF,TRBV14,TRBJ2-3,TRBD1,.
TGTGCCAGCAGTTTAGCGTGGCTAGCGGGAATCGTAAACACCGGGGAGCTGTTTTTT,CASSLAWLAGIVNTGELFF,TRBV28,TRBJ2-2,TRBD2,.
TGTGCCAGCAGTTGGCCTCGAGGAGAGCAGTACTTC,CASSWPRGEQYF,TRBV6-2/TRBV6-3,TRBJ2-7,.,.